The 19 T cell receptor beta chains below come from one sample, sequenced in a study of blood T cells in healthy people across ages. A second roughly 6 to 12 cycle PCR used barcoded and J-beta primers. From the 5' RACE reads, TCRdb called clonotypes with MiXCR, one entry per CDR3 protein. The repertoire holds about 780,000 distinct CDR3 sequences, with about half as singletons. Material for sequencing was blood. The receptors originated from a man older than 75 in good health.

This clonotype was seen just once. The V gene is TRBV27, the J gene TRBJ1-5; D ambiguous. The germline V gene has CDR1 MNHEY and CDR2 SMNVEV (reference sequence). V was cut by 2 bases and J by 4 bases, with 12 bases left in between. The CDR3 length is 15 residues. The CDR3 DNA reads TGTGCCAGCAGTTTACGGGGAGCAAAAAATCAGCCCCAGCATTTT. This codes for CASSLRGAKNQPQHF.

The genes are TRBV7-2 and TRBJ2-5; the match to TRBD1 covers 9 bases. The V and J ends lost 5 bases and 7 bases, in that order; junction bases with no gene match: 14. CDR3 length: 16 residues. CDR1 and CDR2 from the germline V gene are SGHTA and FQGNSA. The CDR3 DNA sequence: TGTGCCAGCAGCCCCATCTCACAGGGGGCGCGGGTGACCCAGTACTTC. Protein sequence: CASSPISQGARVTQYF. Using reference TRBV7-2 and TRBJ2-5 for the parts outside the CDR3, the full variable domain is GAGVSQSPSNKVTEKGKDVELRCDPISGHTALYWYRQSLGQGLEFLIYFQGNSAPDKSGLPSDRFSAERTGGSVSTLTIQRTQQEDSAVYLCASSPISQGARVTQYFGPGTRLLVL.

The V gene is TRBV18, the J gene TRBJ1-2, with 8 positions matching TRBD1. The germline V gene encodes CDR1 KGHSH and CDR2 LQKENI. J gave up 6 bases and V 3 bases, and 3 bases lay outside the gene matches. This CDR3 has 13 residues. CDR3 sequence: CASSPSTGDGYTF. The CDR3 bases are TGTGCCAGCTCACCCTCGACAGGGGATGGCTACACCTTC.

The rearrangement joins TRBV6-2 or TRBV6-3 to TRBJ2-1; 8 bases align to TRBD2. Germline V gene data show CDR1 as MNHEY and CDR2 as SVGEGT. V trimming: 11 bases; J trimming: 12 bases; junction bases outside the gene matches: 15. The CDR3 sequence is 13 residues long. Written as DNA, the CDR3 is TGTGCCGCGTGGGCGGGACTAGGCTATGGGCAGTTCTTC. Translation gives CAAWAGLGYGQFF.

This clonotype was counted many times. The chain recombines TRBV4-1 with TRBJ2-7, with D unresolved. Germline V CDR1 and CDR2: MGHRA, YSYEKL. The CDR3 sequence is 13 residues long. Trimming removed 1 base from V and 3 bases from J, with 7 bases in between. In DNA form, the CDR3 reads TGCGCCAGCAGCCAAGGCCTACTCTACGAGCAGTACTTC. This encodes CASSQGLLYEQYF.

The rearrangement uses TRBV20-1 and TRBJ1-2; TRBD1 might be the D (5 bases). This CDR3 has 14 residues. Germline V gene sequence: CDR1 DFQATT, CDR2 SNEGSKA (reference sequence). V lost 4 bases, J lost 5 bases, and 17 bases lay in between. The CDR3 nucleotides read TGCAGTGCTACGACCCCCCGGGACCAATATGGCTACACCTTC. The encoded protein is CSATTPRDQYGYTF.

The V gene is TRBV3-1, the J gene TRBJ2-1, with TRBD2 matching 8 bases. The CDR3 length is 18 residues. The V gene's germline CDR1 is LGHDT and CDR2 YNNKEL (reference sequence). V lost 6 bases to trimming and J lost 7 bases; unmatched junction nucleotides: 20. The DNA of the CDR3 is TGTGCCAGCAGGCTAAGATCCCATGCGGGGGGTTCCGGGAATGAGCAGTTCTTC. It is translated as CASRLRSHAGGSGNEQFF.

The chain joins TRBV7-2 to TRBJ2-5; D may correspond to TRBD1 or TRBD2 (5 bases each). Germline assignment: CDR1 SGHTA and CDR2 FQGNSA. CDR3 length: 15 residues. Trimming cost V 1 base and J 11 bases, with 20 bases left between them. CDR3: CASSLVRGSHNEQYF. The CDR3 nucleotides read TGTGCCAGCAGCTTAGTACGGGGCTCGCACAATGAGCAGTACTTC.

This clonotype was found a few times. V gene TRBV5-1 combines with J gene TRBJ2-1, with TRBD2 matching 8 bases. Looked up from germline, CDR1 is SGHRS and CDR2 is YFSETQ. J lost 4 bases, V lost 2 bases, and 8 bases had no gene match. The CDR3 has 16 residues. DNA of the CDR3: TGCGCCAGCAGCTTAAAGACGGGAGGGTCATACAATGAGCAGTTCTTC. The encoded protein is CASSLKTGGSYNEQFF. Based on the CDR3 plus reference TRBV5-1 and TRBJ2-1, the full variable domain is KAGVTQTPRYLIKTRGQQVTLSCSPISGHRSVSWYQQTPGQGLQFLFEYFSETQRNKGNFPGRFSGRQFSNSRSEMNVSTLELGDSALYLCASSLKTGGSYNEQFFGPGTRLTVL.

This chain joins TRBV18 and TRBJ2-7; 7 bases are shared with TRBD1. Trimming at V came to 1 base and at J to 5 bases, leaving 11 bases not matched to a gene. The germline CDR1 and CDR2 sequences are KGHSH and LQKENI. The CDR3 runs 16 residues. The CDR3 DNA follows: TGTGCCAGCTCACCACTTCAAACGAAGGGGGCCGACGAGCAGTACTTC. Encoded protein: CASSPLQTKGADEQYF.

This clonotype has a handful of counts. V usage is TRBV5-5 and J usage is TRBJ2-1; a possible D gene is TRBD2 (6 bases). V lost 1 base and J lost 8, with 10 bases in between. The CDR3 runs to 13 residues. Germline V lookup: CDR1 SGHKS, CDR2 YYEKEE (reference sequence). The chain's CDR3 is CASSLWGDDEQFF. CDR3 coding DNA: TGTGCCAGCAGCTTGTGGGGGGACGATGAGCAGTTCTTC.

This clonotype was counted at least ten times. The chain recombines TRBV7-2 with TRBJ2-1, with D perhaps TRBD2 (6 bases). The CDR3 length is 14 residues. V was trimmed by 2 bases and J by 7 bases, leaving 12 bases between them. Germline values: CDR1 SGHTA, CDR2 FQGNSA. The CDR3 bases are TGTGCCAGCAGCTTACCGGGGGTCTGGAATGAGCAGTTCTTC. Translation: CASSLPGVWNEQFF. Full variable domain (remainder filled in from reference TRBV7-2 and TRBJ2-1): GAGVSQSPSNKVTEKGKDVELRCDPISGHTALYWYRQSLGQGLEFLIYFQGNSAPDKSGLPSDRFSAERTGGSVSTLTIQRTQQEDSAVYLCASSLPGVWNEQFFGPGTRLTVL.

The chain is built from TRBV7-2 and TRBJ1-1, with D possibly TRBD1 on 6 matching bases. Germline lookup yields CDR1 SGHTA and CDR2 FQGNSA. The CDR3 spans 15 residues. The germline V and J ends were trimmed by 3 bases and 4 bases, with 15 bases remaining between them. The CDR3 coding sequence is TGTGCCAGCAGCTTCTTAATAGGGGGTGGCACTGAAGCTTTCTTT. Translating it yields CASSFLIGGGTEAFF.

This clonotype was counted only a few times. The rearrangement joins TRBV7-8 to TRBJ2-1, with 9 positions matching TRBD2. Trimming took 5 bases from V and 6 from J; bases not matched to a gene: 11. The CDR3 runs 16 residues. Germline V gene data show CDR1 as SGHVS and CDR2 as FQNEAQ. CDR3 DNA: TGTGCCAGCAGCCGACCGACTAGCGGAAAGTTCAATGAGCAGTTCTTC. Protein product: CASSRPTSGKFNEQFF. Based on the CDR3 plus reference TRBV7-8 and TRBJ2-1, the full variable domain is GAGVSQSPRYKVAKRGQDVALRCDPISGHVSLFWYQQALGQGPEFLTYFQNEAQLDKSGLPSDRFFAERPEGSVSTLKIQRTQQEDSAVYLCASSRPTSGKFNEQFFGPGTRLTVL.

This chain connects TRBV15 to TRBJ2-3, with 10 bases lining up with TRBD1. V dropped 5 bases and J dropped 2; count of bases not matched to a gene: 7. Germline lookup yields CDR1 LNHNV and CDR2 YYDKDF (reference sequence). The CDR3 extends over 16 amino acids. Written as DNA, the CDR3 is TGTGCCACCAGCCTCCGGGACAGGGGACCCACAGATACGCAGTATTTT. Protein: CATSLRDRGPTDTQYF.

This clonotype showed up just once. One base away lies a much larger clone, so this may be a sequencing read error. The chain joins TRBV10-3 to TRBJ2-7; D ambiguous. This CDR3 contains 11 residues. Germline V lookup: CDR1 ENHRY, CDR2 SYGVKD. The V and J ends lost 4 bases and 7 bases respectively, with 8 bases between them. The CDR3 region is CAISVGNEQYF. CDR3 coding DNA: TGTGCCATCAGTGTGGGGAATGAGCAGTACTTC.

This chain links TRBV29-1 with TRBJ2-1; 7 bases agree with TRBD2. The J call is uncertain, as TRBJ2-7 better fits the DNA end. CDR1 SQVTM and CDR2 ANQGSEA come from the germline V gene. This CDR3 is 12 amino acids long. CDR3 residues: CSAGLGYNEQYF. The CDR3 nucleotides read TGCAGCGCCGGACTAGGATACAATGAGCAGTACTTC.

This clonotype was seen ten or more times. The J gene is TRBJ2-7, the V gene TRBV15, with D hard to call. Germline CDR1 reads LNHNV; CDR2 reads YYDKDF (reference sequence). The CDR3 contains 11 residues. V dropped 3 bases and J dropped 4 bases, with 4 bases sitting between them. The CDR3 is CATSSGYEQYF. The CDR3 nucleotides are TGTGCCACCAGCAGCGGGTACGAGCAGTACTTC.

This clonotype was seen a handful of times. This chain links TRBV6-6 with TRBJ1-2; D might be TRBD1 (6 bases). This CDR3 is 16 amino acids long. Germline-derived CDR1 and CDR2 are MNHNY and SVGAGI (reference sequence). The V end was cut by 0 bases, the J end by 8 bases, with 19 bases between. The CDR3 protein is CASSYSMGAGEKGYTF. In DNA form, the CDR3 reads TGTGCCAGCAGTTACTCGATGGGGGCAGGGGAGAAAGGCTACACCTTC.